The 7 T cell receptor beta chains reported below all come from one sample, sequenced in a study of shared clonotypes between healthy human individuals. Libraries were prepared by immunoSEQ multiplex PCR; TCRdb keeps only in-frame clonotypes and omits some of them. This table has 2,500,000 or so clones, around 92% appearing once. Sequenced sample: naive CD4+ T cells from PBMCs. Subset described: CD45RA+ positively selected. All receptors come from a man aged 18 to 30 in good health. Some clones in this sample may be carry-over from other donors' samples.

The chain links TRBV10-1 to TRBJ2-2; D perhaps matches TRBD1 (5 bases). CDR1 is WNHNN, CDR2 SYGVQD, per germline (reference sequence). V lost 3 bases, J lost 1 base, and 9 bases lay in between. This CDR3 has 15 residues. CDR3 DNA: TGCGCCAGCAGTGACGGCCAGGGGAACACCGGGGAGCTGTTTTTT. Its protein is CASSDGQGNTGELFF.

The chain has TRBV10-3 and TRBJ2-5; D gene ambiguous. The V gene lost 6 bases and the J gene lost 7 bases, with 15 bases spanning the gap. The CDR3 totals 13 residues. Per germline, CDR1 ENHRY and CDR2 SYGVKD. The CDR3: CAISNSPTPTQYF. CDR3 nucleotide sequence: TGTGCCATCAGCAACAGCCCAACTCCGACCCAGTACTTC.

The chain is built from TRBV5-1 and TRBJ2-7; 9 bases align to TRBD2. Germline CDR1 and CDR2: SGHRS and YFSETQ. CDR3 size: 16 residues. Trimming at V came to 1 base and at J to 0 bases, leaving 5 bases not matched to a gene. For the CDR3, the DNA is TGCGCCAGCAGCTTGCAGGCGGGAGGGAGCTCCTACGAGCAGTACTTC. Its protein is CASSLQAGGSSYEQYF.

This clone was counted once. This sequence joins TRBV4-3 and TRBJ2-7, with 10 positions matching TRBD1. The CDR3 consists of 16 residues. Per germline, CDR1 LGHNA and CDR2 YSLEER. V dropped 0 bases and J dropped 3; count of bases not matched to a gene: 5. CDR3 coding DNA: TGCGCCAGCAGCCAAGATTGGCGGGACAGGGGCTACGAGCAGTACTTC. Translating gives CASSQDWRDRGYEQYF.

The chain couples TRBV14 to TRBJ2-5, with 8 bases fitting TRBD2. Per the germline V gene, CDR1 is SGHDN and CDR2 is FVKESK. Trimming removed 1 base from V and 5 bases from J; junction bases left unmatched: 6. This CDR3 comprises 15 residues. The CDR3 nucleotides read TGTGCCAGCAGCCAAGCCCCGGGGGGGCTTGAGACCCAGTACTTC. It translates to CASSQAPGGLETQYF.

The rearrangement uses TRBV25-1 and TRBJ1-3; D gene uncertain. The CDR3 totals 13 residues. The ends were cut back, 3 bases at V and 6 bases at J, with 9 bases in the middle. Germline lookup yields CDR1 MGHDK and CDR2 SYGVNS. The CDR3 bases are TGTGCCAGCAGTGAGGGCGGGCTAAACACCATATATTTT. As protein: CASSEGGLNTIYF. Drawing the rest from reference TRBV25-1 and TRBJ1-3, the complete variable domain is EADIYQTPRYLVIGTGKKITLECSQTMGHDKMYWYQQDPGMELHLIHYSYGVNSTEKGDLSSESTVSRIRTEHFPLTLESARPSHTSQYLCASSEGGLNTIYFGEGSWLTVV.

The V and J genes are TRBV28 and TRBJ2-1, with 8 bases aligning to TRBD1. This CDR3 has 15 amino acids. CDR1 is MDHEN, CDR2 SYDVKM, per germline. V trimming: 6 bases; J trimming: 2 bases; junction bases outside the gene matches: 6. The CDR3 here is CASRSPGGAYNEQFF. The CDR3 bases are TGTGCCAGCAGGTCTCCAGGGGGCGCCTACAATGAGCAGTTCTTC. Looking up the rest from reference TRBV28 and TRBJ2-1 gives the full variable domain: DVKVTQSSRYLVKRTGEKVFLECVQDMDHENMFWYRQDPGLGLRLIYFSYDVKMKEKGDIPEGYSVSREKKERFSLILESASTNQTSMYLCASRSPGGAYNEQFFGPGTRLTVL.